A selection of T cell receptor beta chains follows, all from one sample in a study of Tregs in tolerant kidney transplant recipients. Measured with immunoSEQ multiplex PCR; TCRdb has only the in-frame clones, and not every one. In the table there are about 77,000 clones, approximately 98% of which are singletons. The sequencing here drew on CD4+ T cells from blood, taken before the transplant. The origin of the receptors is a human donor who received a combined kidney and bone marrow transplant. Both conserved end residues are part of each CDR3. A D gene is named only where the DNA matches it firmly. A clone size is listed for some rows: how often the clone was seen (once, few, many), or a class if it is expanded.

D gene,J gene,clone size,V gene,CDR3 DNA,CDR3 protein
.,TRBJ2-5,.,TRBV5-6,TGTGCCAGCAGCTCCAGGGTCCAAGAGACCCAGTACTTC,CASSSRVQETQYF
TRBD1,TRBJ1-2,.,TRBV6-1,TGTGCCAGCAGACAGACAGGGAAGTTCTATGGCTACACCTTC,CASRQTGKFYGYTF
TRBD1,TRBJ1-5,.,TRBV7-2,TGTGCCAGCAGCCTACAGGGGAGGATTCAGCCCCAGCATTTT,CASSLQGRIQPQHF
.,TRBJ2-3,.,TRBV30,TGTGCCTGGAGTGTATTTTCCACGTTAACAGGACCCCGCACAGATACGCAGTATTTT,CAWSVFSTLTGPRTDTQYF
.,TRBJ2-5,.,TRBV7-2,TGTGCCAGCAGCTTTAATCGACTTCAAGAGACCCAGTACTTC,CASSFNRLQETQYF
.,TRBJ1-3,.,TRBV5-6,TGTGCCAGCAGCCGCTATGTATCTGGAAACACCATATATTTT,CASSRYVSGNTIYF
.,TRBJ2-1,.,TRBV7-2,TGTGCCAGCAGCTTAAGCGGTTCCAGCTCCTACAATGAGCAGTTCTTC,CASSLSGSSSYNEQFF
.,TRBJ2-7,.,TRBV7-3,TGTGCCAGCAGCTTACACAGGACCTACGAGCAGTACTTC,CASSLHRTYEQYF
TRBD1,TRBJ1-6,.,TRBV19,TGTGCCAGTAGTAAAAATGACAGGGTCGGTTCACCCCTCCACTTT,CASSKNDRVGSPLHF
TRBD2,TRBJ2-1,.,TRBV29-1,TGCAGCTCCGAGCGGGGGACCTACAATGAGCAGTTCTTC,CSSERGTYNEQFF
.,TRBJ1-2,.,TRBV19,TGTGCCAGTTCTCAAAATGTCGGACGGGGGGGCTACACCTTC,CASSQNVGRGGYTF
TRBD2,TRBJ2-5,.,TRBV7-3,TGTGCCAGCAGCTTAAGGCGGGGGGGCCAAGAGACCCAGTACTTC,CASSLRRGGQETQYF
.,TRBJ2-3,.,TRBV7-3,TGTGCCAGCAGCTTAGCGGGGTACACAGATACGCAGTATTTT,CASSLAGYTDTQYF
.,TRBJ1-6,.,TRBV28,TGTGCCAGCAGTTTTGACAGCTCCTATAATTCACCCCTCCACTTT,CASSFDSSYNSPLHF
TRBD2,TRBJ2-1,once,TRBV4-2,TGTGCCAGCAGCCCGCGATTCAAACTAGCGGATTACAATGAGCAGTTCTTC,CASSPRFKLADYNEQFF
TRBD2,TRBJ2-1,.,TRBV7-2,TGTGCCAGCAGCGGCCGACTAGCGGGAGGGCAATACAATGAGCAGTTCTTC,CASSGRLAGGQYNEQFF
.,TRBJ2-5,.,TRBV6-5,TGTGCCAGCAGTCCCCCAGGTCCGAGGGGGGAGACCCAGTACTTC,CASSPPGPRGETQYF
TRBD2,TRBJ2-5,.,TRBV9,TGTGCCAGCAGCCTTAGCGGGCCCGCGGGGGAGACCCAGTACTTC,CASSLSGPAGETQYF
TRBD2,TRBJ2-3,.,TRBV30,TGTGCCTGGAGTCCGGGAGGGCTCGCAGATACGCAGTATTTT,CAWSPGGLADTQYF
.,TRBJ1-3,.,TRBV12-5,TGTGCTAGTGGTCAACAGGGATCTACCAACACCATATATTTT,CASGQQGSTNTIYF
TRBD2,TRBJ2-7,.,TRBV7-6,TGTGCCAGCAGCAGATCCGGGACTAGCGTCCACGAGCAGTACTTC,CASSRSGTSVHEQYF
.,TRBJ1-1,.,TRBV7-2,TGTGCCAGCAGCCGAACAGGCTACAACACTGAAGCTTTCTTT,CASSRTGYNTEAFF
TRBD2,TRBJ2-7,.,TRBV11-3,TGTGCCAGCAGCTTAGGGAGAACTAGCGGGAGCCCCTACGAGCAGTACTTC,CASSLGRTSGSPYEQYF
TRBD2,TRBJ2-7,.,TRBV5-1,TGCGCCAGCAGCTTGGCCTCGACTAGCGGCTACGAGCAGTACTTC,CASSLASTSGYEQYF
TRBD1,TRBJ1-5,.,TRBV29-1,TGCAGCGCCTCCTCGACAGGGGAGGTAGGTCAGCCCCAGCATTTT,CSASSTGEVGQPQHF
.,TRBJ1-2,.,TRBV7-9,TGTGCCAGCAGCCCGGACAGCTTGTATGGCTACACCTTC,CASSPDSLYGYTF
.,TRBJ1-2,.,TRBV19,TGTGCCAGTAGTAAGAGACCAGCGGGGGGCTACACCTTC,CASSKRPAGGYTF
.,TRBJ2-3,.,TRBV7-2,TGTGCCAGCAGCTTAGTTCCTCTCACAGATACGCAGTATTTT,CASSLVPLTDTQYF
TRBD1,TRBJ2-7,.,TRBV6-5,TGTGCCAGCAGTAGGGACAGGGGGAGGTACGAGCAGTACTTC,CASSRDRGRYEQYF
.,TRBJ1-1,.,TRBV4-2,TGTGCCAGCAGCCAACTACAGGACAACACTGAAGCTTTCTTT,CASSQLQDNTEAFF
.,TRBJ2-1,.,TRBV5-1,TGCGCCAGCAGCCCTACTACCCTAGCGAACTCCTACAATGAGCAGTTCTTC,CASSPTTLANSYNEQFF
TRBD1,TRBJ2-2,.,TRBV7-2,TGTGCCAGCAGCCCCAGGGACAGGGGAGTAACCGGGGAGCTGTTTTTT,CASSPRDRGVTGELFF
.,TRBJ2-7,.,TRBV18,TGTGCCAGCTCACCACGGGGACAAGGCTACGAGCAGTACTTC,CASSPRGQGYEQYF
.,TRBJ2-7,.,TRBV21-1,TGTGCCAGCAGCCCGCCCAGGACAGGGGGCAAATACGAGCAGTACTTC,CASSPPRTGGKYEQYF
TRBD1,TRBJ2-6,.,TRBV5-1,TGCGCCAGCAGACTGGACAGGGATTCTGGGGCCAACGTCCTGACTTTC,CASRLDRDSGANVLTF
TRBD1,TRBJ1-2,.,TRBV5-1,TGCGCCAGCAGCGAGAGAGTCACGGGAACAGGGGGCGCCTACACCTTC,CASSERVTGTGGAYTF
TRBD2,TRBJ2-3,once,TRBV5-1,TGCGCCAGCAGCTTGGCCCTAGCGGCAGATACGCAGTATTTT,CASSLALAADTQYF
.,TRBJ1-1,.,TRBV7-9,TGTGCCAGCAGCTTAGGGACAGCGAACACTGAAGCTTTCTTT,CASSLGTANTEAFF
.,TRBJ1-4,.,TRBV19,TGTGCCAGTAGCGCCGGACTAGTCGGGGAAAAACTGTTTTTT,CASSAGLVGEKLFF
.,TRBJ1-1,.,TRBV7-9,TGTGCCAGCAGAGCTGTGGGACTCCTGAACACTGAAGCTTTCTTT,CASRAVGLLNTEAFF
TRBD1,TRBJ1-6,.,TRBV30,TGTGCCTGGAGTGTACAAACAGGGGGAAATTCACCCCTCCACTTT,CAWSVQTGGNSPLHF
TRBD1,TRBJ1-3,.,TRBV7-3,TGTGCCAGCAGCTTAACCGGACAGGGGAATGGAAACACCATATATTTT,CASSLTGQGNGNTIYF